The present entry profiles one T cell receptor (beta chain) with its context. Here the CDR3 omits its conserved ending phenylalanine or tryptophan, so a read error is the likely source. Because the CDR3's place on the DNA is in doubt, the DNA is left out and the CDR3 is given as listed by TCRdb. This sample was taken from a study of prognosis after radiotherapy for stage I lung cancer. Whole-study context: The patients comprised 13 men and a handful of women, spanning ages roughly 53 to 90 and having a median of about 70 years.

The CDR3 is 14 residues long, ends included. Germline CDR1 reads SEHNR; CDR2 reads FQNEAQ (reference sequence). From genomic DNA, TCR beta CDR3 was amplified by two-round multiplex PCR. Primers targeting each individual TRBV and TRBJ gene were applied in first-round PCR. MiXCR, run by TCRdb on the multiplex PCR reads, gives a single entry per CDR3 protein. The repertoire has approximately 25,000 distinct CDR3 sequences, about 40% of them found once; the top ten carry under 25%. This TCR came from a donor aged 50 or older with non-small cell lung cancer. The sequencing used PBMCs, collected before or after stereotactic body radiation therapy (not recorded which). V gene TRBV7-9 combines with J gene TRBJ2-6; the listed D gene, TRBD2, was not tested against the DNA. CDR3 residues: CASSEKGGANVMTL.